The rows below give T cell receptor beta chains drawn from one sample of a study of shared clonotypes between healthy human individuals. Clones were sequenced by immunoSEQ multiplex PCR, and TCRdb holds only the in-frame ones, with some missing. The data show some 2 million clones, about 95% seen once. Sequencing was done on a sample of naive CD8+ T cells sorted from blood. These receptors originate from a man between 18 and 35 years old in good health. Both conserved end residues are part of each CDR3. A D gene is named only where the DNA matches it firmly. Clone size is stated in some rows and not others, as once, few, many or a class when expanded.

abundance,v_gene,j_gene,d_gene,CDR3aa,CDR3nt
-,TRBV5-1,TRBJ1-6,TRBD1,CASSLERQGTGSPLHF,TGCGCCAGCAGCTTGGAGAGACAGGGGACGGGCTCACCCCTCCACTTT
-,TRBV5-1,TRBJ2-3,TRBD1,CASGTGAKDTQYF,TGCGCCAGTGGGACAGGGGCGAAGGATACGCAGTATTTT
-,TRBV5-8,TRBJ2-1,TRBD2,CASSLGLAGVGEQFF,TGTGCCAGCAGCTTGGGTCTAGCGGGAGTAGGTGAGCAGTTCTTC
-,TRBV6-1,TRBJ2-3,TRBD2,CASSEIGTSVGTDTQYF,TGTGCCAGCAGTGAAATTGGGACTAGCGTTGGCACAGATACGCAGTATTTT
-,TRBV5-5,TRBJ1-2,-,CASSLEARDYGYTF,TGTGCCAGCAGCTTGGAGGCCAGGGACTATGGCTACACCTTC
-,TRBV6-5,TRBJ1-6,TRBD1,CASRTGVDYNSPLHF,TGTGCCAGCAGAACAGGGGTTGACTATAATTCACCCCTCCACTTT
once,TRBV2,TRBJ2-3,-,CASSEGTAGSTDTQYF,TGTGCCAGCAGTGAAGGAACTGCAGGAAGCACAGATACGCAGTATTTT
-,TRBV7-9,TRBJ2-1,TRBD2,CASSLGLARYNEQFF,TGTGCCAGCAGCTTGGGACTAGCGCGTTACAATGAGCAGTTCTTC
-,TRBV13,TRBJ1-2,-,CASSSPGQGRDGYTF,TGTGCCAGCAGCAGTCCGGGACAAGGAAGGGATGGCTACACCTTC
-,TRBV4-3,TRBJ2-7,-,CASSQDAFSYEQYF,TGCGCCAGCAGCCAAGATGCCTTTTCCTACGAGCAGTACTTC
-,TRBV5-1,TRBJ2-1,-,CASGEEVSYNEQFF,TGCGCCAGCGGAGAGGAGGTGTCCTACAATGAGCAGTTCTTC
-,TRBV10-3,TRBJ1-5,-,CAISDQRSYQPQHF,TGTGCCATCAGTGACCAAAGGTCCTATCAGCCCCAGCATTTT
-,TRBV9,TRBJ2-3,-,CASSSSLDTQYF,TGTGCCAGCTCCTCGTCCCTGGATACGCAGTATTTT
-,TRBV5-6,TRBJ2-3,TRBD2,CASSPEETSGTSTDTQYF,TGTGCCAGCAGCCCCGAAGAGACTAGCGGGACTAGCACAGATACGCAGTATTTT
-,TRBV30,TRBJ2-2,-,CAWTLGMGGELFF,TGTGCCTGGACGCTCGGGATGGGCGGGGAGCTGTTTTTT
-,TRBV27,TRBJ2-1,-,CASSLVNGNEQFF,TGTGCCAGCAGTTTAGTTAACGGGAATGAGCAGTTCTTC
once,TRBV28,TRBJ2-7,-,CASSFGEALYEQYF,TGTGCCAGCAGTTTCGGGGAAGCCCTCTACGAGCAGTACTTC
-,TRBV30,TRBJ2-7,TRBD2,CAWSTRLAPYEQYF,TGTGCCTGGAGTACTAGACTAGCCCCATACGAGCAGTACTTC
-,TRBV7-9,TRBJ2-6,-,CASSGSSSGANVLTF,TGTGCCAGCAGCGGGAGTTCGTCTGGGGCCAACGTCCTGACTTTC
-,TRBV6-4,TRBJ2-7,TRBD1,CASSGGQLYRINYEQYF,TGTGCCAGCAGTGGGGGACAGCTTTACCGTATCAACTACGAGCAGTACTTC
-,TRBV2,TRBJ2-3,-,CASSGVQGDTQYF,TGTGCCAGCAGTGGGGTTCAGGGAGATACGCAGTATTTT
-,TRBV7-9,TRBJ1-1,-,CASSLSGEAFF,TGTGCCAGCAGCTTATCGGGGGAAGCTTTCTTT
-,TRBV4-1,TRBJ1-1,-,CASSQRSENTEAFF,TGCGCCAGCAGCCAACGTTCTGAGAACACTGAAGCTTTCTTT
-,TRBV11-2,TRBJ1-1,-,CASSPPGALNTEAFF,TGTGCCAGCAGCCCCCCAGGGGCTCTGAACACTGAAGCTTTCTTT
-,TRBV10-1,TRBJ2-5,-,CASSESGTETQYF,TGCGCCAGCAGTGAGTCGGGGACGGAGACCCAGTACTTC
-,TRBV5-6,TRBJ2-2,-,CASTLGVAVANTGELFF,TGTGCCAGCACCCTCGGGGTAGCGGTGGCGAACACCGGGGAGCTGTTTTTT
-,TRBV4-1,TRBJ2-7,TRBD1,CASSHRTGDYEQYF,TGCGCCAGCAGCCATCGGACAGGGGACTACGAGCAGTACTTC
-,TRBV2,TRBJ2-3,TRBD2,CASSDEFQRDTDTQYF,TGTGCCAGCAGTGACGAGTTCCAGCGGGACACAGATACGCAGTATTTT